Following are 4 T cell receptor beta chains from one sample sequenced in a study of OX40 agonist ivuxolimab in advanced cancers. Assay: immunoSEQ multiplex PCR; the TCRdb copy retains only in-frame clones and omits some. There are roughly 66,000 clones in the sample; roughly 83% occur only once, and 0.7% lies in the top ten. The input for sequencing was CD4+ or CD8+ T cells sorted from blood, taken in a trial of the OX40 agonist ivuxolimab. The receptors stem from an adult with an advanced solid tumor such as melanoma, head and neck, liver or kidney cancer.

The rearrangement joins TRBV7-9 to TRBJ1-6; TRBD1 matches at 9 bases. V dropped 5 bases and J dropped 8; count of bases not matched to a gene: 4. CDR1 is SEHNR and CDR2 is FQNEAQ in the germline V gene (reference sequence). The CDR3 is 14 residues long. The CDR3 protein is CASSRDREDSPLHF. CDR3 sequence (DNA): TGTGCCAGCAGCAGGGACAGGGAAGATTCACCCCTCCACTTT.

This clone was observed a handful of times. The gene calls are TRBV6-5 and TRBJ2-1; TRBD1 agrees at 9 bases. Per germline, CDR1 MNHEY and CDR2 SVGAGI. This CDR3 comprises 16 residues. V shed 4 bases and J 7 bases; nucleotides not matched to a gene: 11. CDR3 in DNA: TGTGCCAGCAGTTCCTTGCGGGACAGGGTCTATAATGAGCAGTTCTTC. Its protein is CASSSLRDRVYNEQFF.

The chain combines TRBV5-5 with TRBJ2-7; D may be TRBD1 (5 bases). V was cut by 4 bases and J by 1 base, with 21 bases left in between. CDR1 is SGHKS, CDR2 YYEKEE, per germline (reference sequence). The CDR3 totals 17 residues. CDR3 DNA: TGTGCCAGCAGCAGGCAGGGCTCATCTAGAGGATCCTACGAGCAGTACTTC. Protein: CASSRQGSSRGSYEQYF.

This clone occurred a few times. CDR3 protein: CASSQISIGTEAFF. CDR3 sequence (DNA): TGCGCCAGCAGCCAAATTAGTATAGGCACTGAAGCTTTCTTT. V gene TRBV4-1 combines with J gene TRBJ1-1; D is undetermined. Trimming stripped 2 bases from V and 4 bases from J, with 11 bases between. CDR3 length: 14 residues. Germline V CDR1 and CDR2: MGHRA, YSYEKL.